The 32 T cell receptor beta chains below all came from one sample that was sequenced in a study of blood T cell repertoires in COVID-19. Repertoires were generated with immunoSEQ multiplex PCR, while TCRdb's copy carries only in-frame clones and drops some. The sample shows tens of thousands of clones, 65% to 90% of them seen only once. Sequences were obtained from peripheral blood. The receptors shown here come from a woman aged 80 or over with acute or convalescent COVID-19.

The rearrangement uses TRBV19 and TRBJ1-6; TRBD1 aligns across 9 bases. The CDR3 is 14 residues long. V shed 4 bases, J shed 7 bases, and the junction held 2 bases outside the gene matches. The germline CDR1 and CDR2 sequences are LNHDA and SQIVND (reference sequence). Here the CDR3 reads CASSSGQGNSPLHF. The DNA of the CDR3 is TGTGCCAGTAGTAGCGGACAGGGGAATTCACCCCTCCACTTT.

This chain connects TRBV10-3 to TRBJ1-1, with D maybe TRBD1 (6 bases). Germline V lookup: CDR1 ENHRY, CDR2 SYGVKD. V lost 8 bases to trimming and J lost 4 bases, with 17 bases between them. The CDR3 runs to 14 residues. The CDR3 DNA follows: TGTGCCATCGGGAACAGGGCTGGGAGCACTGAAGCTTTCTTT. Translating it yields CAIGNRAGSTEAFF.

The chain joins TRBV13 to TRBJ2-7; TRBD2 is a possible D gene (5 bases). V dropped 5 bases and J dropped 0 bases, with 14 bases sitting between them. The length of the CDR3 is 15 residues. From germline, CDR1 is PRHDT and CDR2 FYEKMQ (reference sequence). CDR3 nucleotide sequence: TGTGCCAGCAGCCGTCCTGAGGGCAGCTCCTACGAGCAGTACTTC. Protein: CASSRPEGSSYEQYF.

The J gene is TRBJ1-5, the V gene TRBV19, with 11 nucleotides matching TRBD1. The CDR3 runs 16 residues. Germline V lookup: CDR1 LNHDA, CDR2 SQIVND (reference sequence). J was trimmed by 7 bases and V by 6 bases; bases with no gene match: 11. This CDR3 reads CASRRGDRGEGQPQHF. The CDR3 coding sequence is TGTGCCAGTAGAAGGGGGGACAGGGGGGAAGGACAGCCCCAGCATTTT.

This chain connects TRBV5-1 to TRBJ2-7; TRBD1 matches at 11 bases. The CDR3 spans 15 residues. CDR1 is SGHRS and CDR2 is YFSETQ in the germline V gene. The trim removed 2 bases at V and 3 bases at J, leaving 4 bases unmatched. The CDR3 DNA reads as TGCGCCAGCAGCTTCGGGACAGGGGGGAACTACGAGCAGTACTTC. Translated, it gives CASSFGTGGNYEQYF. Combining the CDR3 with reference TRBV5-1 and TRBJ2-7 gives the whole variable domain KAGVTQTPRYLIKTRGQQVTLSCSPISGHRSVSWYQQTPGQGLQFLFEYFSETQRNKGNFPGRFSGRQFSNSRSEMNVSTLELGDSALYLCASSFGTGGNYEQYFGPGTRLTVT.

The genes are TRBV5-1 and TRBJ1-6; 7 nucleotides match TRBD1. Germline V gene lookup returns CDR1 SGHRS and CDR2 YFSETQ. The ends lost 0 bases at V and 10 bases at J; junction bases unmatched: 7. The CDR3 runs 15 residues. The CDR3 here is CASSLEQGVSSPLHF. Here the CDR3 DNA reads TGCGCCAGCAGCTTGGAGCAGGGGGTCAGCTCACCCCTCCACTTT.

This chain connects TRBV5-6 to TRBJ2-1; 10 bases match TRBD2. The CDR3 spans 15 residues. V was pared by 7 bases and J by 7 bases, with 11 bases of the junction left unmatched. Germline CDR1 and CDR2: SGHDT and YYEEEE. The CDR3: CASRGLAGALNEQFF. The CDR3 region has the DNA TGTGCCAGCCGCGGGCTAGCGGGGGCCTTGAATGAGCAGTTCTTC.

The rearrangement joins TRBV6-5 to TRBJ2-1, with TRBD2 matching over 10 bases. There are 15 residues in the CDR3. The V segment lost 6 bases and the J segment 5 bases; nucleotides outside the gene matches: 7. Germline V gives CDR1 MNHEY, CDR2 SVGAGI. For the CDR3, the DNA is TGTGCCAGCAGATCGATAGCGGGGGGAAACAATGAGCAGTTCTTC. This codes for CASRSIAGGNNEQFF.

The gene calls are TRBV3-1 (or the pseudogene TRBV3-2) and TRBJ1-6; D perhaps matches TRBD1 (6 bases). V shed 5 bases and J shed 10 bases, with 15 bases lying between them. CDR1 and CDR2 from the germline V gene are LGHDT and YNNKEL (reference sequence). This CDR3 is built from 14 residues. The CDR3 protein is CASSYDRLGSPLHF. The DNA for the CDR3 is TGTGCCAGCAGCTACGACAGGCTCGGATCACCCCTCCACTTT.

CDR3 DNA: TGCGCCAGCAGCCCGCCAGGAGGGCAGCTAACGCAGTATTTT. Its protein product is CASSPPGGQLTQYF. This chain joins TRBV5-1 and TRBJ2-3; TRBD2 might be the D (6 bases). Trimming left V 4 bases short and J 9 bases short, with 18 bases between. CDR1 is SGHRS and CDR2 is YFSETQ in the germline V gene. The CDR3 contains 14 residues.

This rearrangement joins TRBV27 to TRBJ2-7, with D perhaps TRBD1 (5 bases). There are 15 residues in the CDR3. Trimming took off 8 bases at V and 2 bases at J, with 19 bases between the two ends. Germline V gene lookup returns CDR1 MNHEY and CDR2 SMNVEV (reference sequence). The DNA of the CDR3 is TGTGCCAGCGGCCCCAATCTGGGGCCCACCTACGAGCAGTACTTC. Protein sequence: CASGPNLGPTYEQYF.

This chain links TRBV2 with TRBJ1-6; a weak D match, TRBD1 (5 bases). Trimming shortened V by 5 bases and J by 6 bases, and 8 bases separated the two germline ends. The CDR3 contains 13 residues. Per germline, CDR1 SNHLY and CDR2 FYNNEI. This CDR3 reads CASSLTVNSPLHF. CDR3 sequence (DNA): TGTGCCAGCAGTTTGACAGTTAATTCACCCCTCCACTTT. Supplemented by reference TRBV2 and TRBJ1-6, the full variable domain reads EPEVTQTPSHQVTQMGQEVILRCVPISNHLYFYWYRQILGQKVEFLVSFYNNEISEKSEIFDDQFSVERPDGSNFTLKIRSTKLEDSAMYFCASSLTVNSPLHFGNGTRLTVT.

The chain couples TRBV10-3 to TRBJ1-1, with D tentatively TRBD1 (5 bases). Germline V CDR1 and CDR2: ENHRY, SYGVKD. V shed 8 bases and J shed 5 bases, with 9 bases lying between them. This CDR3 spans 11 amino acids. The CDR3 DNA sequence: TGTGCCATCCGCAGGGAAACTGAAGCTTTCTTT. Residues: CAIRRETEAFF.

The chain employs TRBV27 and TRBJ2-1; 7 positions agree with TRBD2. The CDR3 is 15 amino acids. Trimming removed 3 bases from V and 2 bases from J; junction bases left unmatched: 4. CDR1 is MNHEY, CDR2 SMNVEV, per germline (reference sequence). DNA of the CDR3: TGTGCCAGCAGTTTCCGAGGGACTACCTACAATGAGCAGTTCTTC. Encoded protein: CASSFRGTTYNEQFF.

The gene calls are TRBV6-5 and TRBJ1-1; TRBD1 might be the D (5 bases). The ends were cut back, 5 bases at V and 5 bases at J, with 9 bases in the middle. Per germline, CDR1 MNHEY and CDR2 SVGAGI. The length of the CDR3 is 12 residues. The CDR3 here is CASSKGNTEAFF. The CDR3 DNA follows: TGTGCCAGCAGTAAGGGGAATACTGAAGCTTTCTTT.

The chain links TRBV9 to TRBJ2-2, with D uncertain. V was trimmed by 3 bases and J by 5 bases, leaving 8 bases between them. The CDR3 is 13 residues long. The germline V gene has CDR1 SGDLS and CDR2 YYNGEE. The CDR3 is CASSERRTGELFF. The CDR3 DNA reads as TGTGCCAGCAGCGAGAGGAGAACCGGGGAGCTGTTTTTT.

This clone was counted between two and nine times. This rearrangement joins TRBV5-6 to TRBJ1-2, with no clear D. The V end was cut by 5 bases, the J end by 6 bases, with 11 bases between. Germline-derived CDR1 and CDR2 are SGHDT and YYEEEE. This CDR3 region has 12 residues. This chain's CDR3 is CASSRTSDGYTF. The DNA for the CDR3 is TGTGCCAGCAGTCGTACATCCGATGGCTACACCTTC.

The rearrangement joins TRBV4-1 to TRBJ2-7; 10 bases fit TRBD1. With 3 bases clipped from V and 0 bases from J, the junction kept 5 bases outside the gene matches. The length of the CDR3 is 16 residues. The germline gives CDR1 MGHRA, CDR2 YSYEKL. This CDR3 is CASSHTGTGASYEQYF. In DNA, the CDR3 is TGCGCCAGCAGCCATACCGGGACAGGGGCCTCCTACGAGCAGTACTTC.

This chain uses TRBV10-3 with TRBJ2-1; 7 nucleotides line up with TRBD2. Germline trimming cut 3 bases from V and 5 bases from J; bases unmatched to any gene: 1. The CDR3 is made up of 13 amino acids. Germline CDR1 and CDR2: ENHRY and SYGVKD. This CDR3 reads CAISDRGDNEQFF. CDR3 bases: TGTGCCATCAGTGACCGGGGGGACAATGAGCAGTTCTTC.

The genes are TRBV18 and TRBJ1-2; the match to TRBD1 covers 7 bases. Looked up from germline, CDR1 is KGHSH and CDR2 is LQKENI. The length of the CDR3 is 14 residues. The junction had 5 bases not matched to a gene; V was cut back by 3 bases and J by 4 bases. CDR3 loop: CASSPGTAIYGYTF. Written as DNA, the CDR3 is TGTGCCAGCTCACCCGGGACAGCGATCTATGGCTACACCTTC.

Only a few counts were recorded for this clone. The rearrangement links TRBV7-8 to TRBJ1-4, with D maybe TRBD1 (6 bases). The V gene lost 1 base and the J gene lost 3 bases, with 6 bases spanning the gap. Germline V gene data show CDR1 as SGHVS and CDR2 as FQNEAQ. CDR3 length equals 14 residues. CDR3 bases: TGTGCCAGCAGCTTAGGGACAGCTAATGAAAAACTGTTTTTT. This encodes CASSLGTANEKLFF.

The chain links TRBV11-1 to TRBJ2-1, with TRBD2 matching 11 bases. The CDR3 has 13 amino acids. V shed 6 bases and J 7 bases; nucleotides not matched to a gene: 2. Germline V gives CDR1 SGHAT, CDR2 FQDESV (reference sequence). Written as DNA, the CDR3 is TGTGCCAGCAGACTAGCGGGGGTAAATGAGCAGTTCTTC. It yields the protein CASRLAGVNEQFF.

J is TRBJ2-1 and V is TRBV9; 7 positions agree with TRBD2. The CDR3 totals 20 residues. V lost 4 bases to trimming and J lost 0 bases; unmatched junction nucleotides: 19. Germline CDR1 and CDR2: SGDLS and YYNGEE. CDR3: CASSFRPEQAGRSSYNEQFF. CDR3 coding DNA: TGTGCCAGCAGCTTCAGGCCGGAGCAAGCGGGGCGGAGCTCCTACAATGAGCAGTTCTTC.

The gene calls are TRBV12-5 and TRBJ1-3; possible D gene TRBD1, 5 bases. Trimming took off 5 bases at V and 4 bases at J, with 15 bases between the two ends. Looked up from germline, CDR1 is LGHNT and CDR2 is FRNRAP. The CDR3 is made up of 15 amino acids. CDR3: CASGTRRGGGNTIYF. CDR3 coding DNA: TGTGCTAGTGGTACACGAAGGGGAGGAGGAAACACCATATATTTT.

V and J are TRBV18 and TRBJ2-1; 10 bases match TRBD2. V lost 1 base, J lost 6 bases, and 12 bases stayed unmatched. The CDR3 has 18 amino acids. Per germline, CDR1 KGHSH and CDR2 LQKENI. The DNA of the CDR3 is TGTGCCAGCTCACCACGGGTAGCGGGGGGCTCTAAAGGCAATGAGCAGTTCTTC. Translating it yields CASSPRVAGGSKGNEQFF.

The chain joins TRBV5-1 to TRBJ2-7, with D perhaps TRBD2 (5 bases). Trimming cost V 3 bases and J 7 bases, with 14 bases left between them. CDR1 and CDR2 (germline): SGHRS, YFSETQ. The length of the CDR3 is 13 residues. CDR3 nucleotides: TGCGCCAGCAGCTCCGGGCCGGGCGGGGAGCAGTACTTC. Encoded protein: CASSSGPGGEQYF. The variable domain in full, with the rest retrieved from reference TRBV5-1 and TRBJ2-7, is KAGVTQTPRYLIKTRGQQVTLSCSPISGHRSVSWYQQTPGQGLQFLFEYFSETQRNKGNFPGRFSGRQFSNSRSEMNVSTLELGDSALYLCASSSGPGGEQYFGPGTRLTVT.

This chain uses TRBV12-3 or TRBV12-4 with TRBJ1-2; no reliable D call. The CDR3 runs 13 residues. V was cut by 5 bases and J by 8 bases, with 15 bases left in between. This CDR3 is CASSPGSIFGYTF. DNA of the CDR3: TGTGCCAGCAGTCCGGGGAGTATATTCGGCTACACCTTC.

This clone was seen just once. Written as DNA, the CDR3 is TGTGCCAGCAGACCACAGGGGGCGGGTGGCTACACCTTC. The encoded protein is CASRPQGAGGYTF. The V gene is TRBV6-5, the J gene TRBJ1-2; 9 bases match TRBD1. CDR3 size: 13 residues. Germline trimming cut 6 bases from V and 7 bases from J; bases unmatched to any gene: 6. Germline V CDR1 and CDR2: MNHEY, SVGAGI.

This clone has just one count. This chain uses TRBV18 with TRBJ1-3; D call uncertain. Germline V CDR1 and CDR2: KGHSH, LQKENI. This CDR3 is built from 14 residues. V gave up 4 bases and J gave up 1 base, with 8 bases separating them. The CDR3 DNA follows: TGTGCCAGCTCACTTAGGGAGTCTGGAAACACCATATATTTT. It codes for CASSLRESGNTIYF. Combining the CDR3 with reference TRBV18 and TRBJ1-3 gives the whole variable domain NAGVMQNPRHLVRRRGQEARLRCSPMKGHSHVYWYRQLPEEGLKFMVYLQKENIIDESGMPKERFSAEFPKEGPSILRIQQVVRGDSAAYFCASSLRESGNTIYFGEGSWLTVV.

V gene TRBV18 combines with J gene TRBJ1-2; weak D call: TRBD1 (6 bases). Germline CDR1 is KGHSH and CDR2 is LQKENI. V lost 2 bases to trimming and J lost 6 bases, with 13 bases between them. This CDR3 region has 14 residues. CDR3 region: CASSPGLPGDGYTF. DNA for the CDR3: TGTGCCAGCTCACCAGGGTTGCCAGGGGATGGCTACACCTTC.

The CDR3 protein is CATGRGSSYNSPLHF. CDR3 sequence (DNA): TGTGCCACCGGGCGGGGGAGCTCCTATAATTCACCCCTCCACTTT. The V gene is TRBV6-5, the J gene TRBJ1-6; tentatively, D is TRBD1 (5 bases). The germline V gene encodes CDR1 MNHEY and CDR2 SVGAGI. This CDR3 comprises 15 residues. Trimming cost V 10 bases and J 0 bases, with 13 bases left between them.

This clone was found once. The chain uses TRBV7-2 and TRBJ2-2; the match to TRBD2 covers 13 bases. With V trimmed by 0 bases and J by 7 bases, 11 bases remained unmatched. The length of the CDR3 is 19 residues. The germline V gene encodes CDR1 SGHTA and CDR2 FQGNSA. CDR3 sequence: CASSLAPTSGGARGGELFF. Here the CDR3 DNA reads TGTGCCAGCAGCTTAGCCCCTACTAGCGGGGGGGCACGGGGCGGGGAGCTGTTTTTT.